The clone carrying this T cell receptor (beta chain) was counted ten times or more. Its antigen remains unidentified. PBMCs stemmed from 10 ml fresh peripheral blood. CDR1 is MDHEN and CDR2 is SYDVKM in the germline V gene. With 5 bases clipped from V and 7 bases from J, the junction kept 11 bases outside the gene matches. The CDR3 consists of 14 residues. This specimen belongs to a study of T cells in Graves' hyperthyroidism and ophthalmopathy. General study findings and limits: Ophthalmopathy was told apart from stable hyperthyroidism by a 13 V-J model.

Researchers amplified the TCR beta CDR3 regions from RNA transcripts. When the TCR CDR3 underwent first-round RT-PCR, the HTBI primer set was used. TCRdb re-called the multiplex PCR reads through MiXCR, storing one row per CDR3 protein. The sample holds about 360,000 distinct CDR3 sequences, 13% seen once. The V call is TRBV28, the J call TRBJ2-7, with 7 bases identical to TRBD1. Material: blood. This TCR was recovered from a woman aged 18-29 years with Graves' hyperthyroidism. CDR3 loop: CASSITGVGSEQYF. As DNA, the CDR3 is TGTGCCAGCAGTATCACAGGGGTCGGGTCGGAGCAGTACTTC.